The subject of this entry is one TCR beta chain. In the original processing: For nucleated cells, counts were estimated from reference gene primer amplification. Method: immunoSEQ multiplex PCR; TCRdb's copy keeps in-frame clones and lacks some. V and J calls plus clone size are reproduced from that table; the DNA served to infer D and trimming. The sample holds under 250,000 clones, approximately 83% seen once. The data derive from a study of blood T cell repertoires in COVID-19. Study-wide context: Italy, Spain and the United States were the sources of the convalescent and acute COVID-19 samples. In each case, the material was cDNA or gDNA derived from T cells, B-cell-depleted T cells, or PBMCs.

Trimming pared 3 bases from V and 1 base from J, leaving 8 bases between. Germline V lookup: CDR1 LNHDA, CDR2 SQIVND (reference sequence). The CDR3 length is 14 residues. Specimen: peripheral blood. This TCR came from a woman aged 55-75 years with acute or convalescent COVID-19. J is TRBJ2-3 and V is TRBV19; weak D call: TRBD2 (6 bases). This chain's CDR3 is CASSIQRGTDTQYF. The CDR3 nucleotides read TGTGCCAGTAGTATCCAGCGGGGCACAGATACGCAGTATTTT.